The next 14 T cell receptor beta chains were all read from a single sample in a study of beta chain features in type 1 diabetes. The whole isolated RNA underwent reverse transcription, so sequencing captured expressed TCRB transcripts. Produced via immunoSEQ multiplex PCR; TCRdb's table is partial and in-frame only. The data contain over 150,000 clones, roughly 8.1% of them singletons. The sample comprised central memory CD4+ T cells from blood. Receptors originate from a man aged 18 to 35 in good health.

This clone was picked up a small number of times. V gene TRBV5-1 combines with J gene TRBJ1-6; TRBD1 agrees at 9 bases. Germline values: CDR1 SGHRS, CDR2 YFSETQ. The CDR3 has 17 amino acids. J gave up 11 bases and V 0 bases, and 12 bases lay outside the gene matches. CDR3 sequence: CASSLEPPGQGSTPLHF. CDR3 sequence (DNA): TGCGCCAGCAGCTTGGAGCCACCGGGACAGGGAAGCACACCCCTCCACTTT.

This clone was seen only a few times. The V and J genes are TRBV2 and TRBJ2-3; a weak D match, TRBD2 (6 bases). Germline values: CDR1 SNHLY, CDR2 FYNNEI. This CDR3 is built from 14 residues. Trimming removed 6 bases at V and 1 base at J, with 11 bases between. DNA for the CDR3: TGTGCCAGCAGGAGAGCGGGTGGCACAGATACGCAGTATTTT. It encodes CASRRAGGTDTQYF.

This clone came up a few times. V is TRBV7-9 and J is TRBJ1-4, with D unclear. Germline CDR1 SEHNR, CDR2 FQNEAQ (reference sequence). Trimming took 5 bases from V and 8 from J, leaving 12 bases between them. This CDR3 has 13 residues. The CDR3 DNA follows: TGTGCCAGCAGCCCAGACGGGGAAGAAAAACTGTTTTTT. It specifies CASSPDGEEKLFF.

This clone was observed a few times. This rearrangement joins TRBV12-5 to TRBJ1-3, with 9 bases identical to TRBD1. The germline V gene has CDR1 LGHNT and CDR2 FRNRAP. The CDR3 has 16 residues. J was trimmed by 9 bases and V by 1 base; bases with no gene match: 10. The CDR3 DNA follows: TGTGCTAGTGGTTTGGGAACAACCGGGACAGGGAGCACCATATATTTT. Translation: CASGLGTTGTGSTIYF.

The chain employs TRBV19 and TRBJ2-2; D not resolved. V was pared by 9 bases and J by 0 bases, with 14 bases between. Germline V CDR1 and CDR2: LNHDA, SQIVND (reference sequence). The CDR3 is made up of 15 amino acids. CDR3 nucleotides: TGTGCCAGCGGCCCCGGGTACCCGAACACCGGGGAGCTGTTTTTT. Amino acids: CASGPGYPNTGELFF. Filled out from reference TRBV19 and TRBJ2-2, the complete variable domain reads DGGITQSPKYLFRKEGQNVTLSCEQNLNHDAMYWYRQDPGQGLRLIYYSQIVNDFQKGDIAEGYSVSREKKESFPLTVTSAQKNPTAFYLCASGPGYPNTGELFFGEGSRLTVL.

This clone was counted a few times. A junction end diverges from the germline sequence, so it may reflect a read error. This chain connects TRBV7-7 to TRBJ2-3; tentative D call: TRBD1 (6 bases). This CDR3 contains 15 residues. Germline values: CDR1 SSHAT, CDR2 FNYEAQ (reference sequence). CDR3 nucleotide sequence: TGTGCTAGCAGCTTGGGACATCCGGGCACAGATACGCAGTATTTT. The encoded protein is CASSLGHPGTDTQYF.

This clone was found a few times. The chain joins TRBV2 to TRBJ1-2; D is uncertain. CDR1 SNHLY and CDR2 FYNNEI come from the germline V gene. V was cut by 4 bases and J by 4 bases, with 4 bases left in between. This CDR3 has 11 residues. The chain's CDR3 is CASSVLYGYTF. The CDR3 DNA reads as TGTGCCAGCAGTGTACTCTATGGCTACACCTTC.

CDR3 protein: CAWSAIQGKEAFF. Written as DNA, the CDR3 is TGTGCCTGGAGTGCCATACAGGGAAAAGAAGCTTTCTTT. This chain uses TRBV30 with TRBJ1-1; TRBD1 might be the D (6 bases). This CDR3 is built from 13 residues. The V end lost 1 base, the J end lost 8 bases, and 14 bases lay between the germline ends. Germline-derived CDR1 and CDR2 are GTSNPN and SVGIG (reference sequence).

This clone was counted a few times. V is TRBV29-1 and J is TRBJ1-4; tentatively, D is TRBD1 (5 bases). The CDR3 runs 14 residues. Germline CDR1 reads SQVTM; CDR2 reads ANQGSEA. The V end lost 1 base, the J end lost 7 bases, and 13 bases lay between the germline ends. DNA of the CDR3: TGCAGCGTTGAAGGGGGGACTATGGGTGAAAAACTGTTTTTT. Amino acids: CSVEGGTMGEKLFF.

J is TRBJ2-6 and V is TRBV2; 10 bases align to TRBD1. J was trimmed by 0 bases and V by 5 bases; bases with no gene match: 4. Germline V gene data show CDR1 as SNHLY and CDR2 as FYNNEI. There are 17 residues in the CDR3. The CDR3 bases are TGTGCCAGCAGTAGGGACAGGGGTAGCTCTGGGGCCAACGTCCTGACTTTC. Residues: CASSRDRGSSGANVLTF. Full variable domain (rest looked up from reference TRBV2 and TRBJ2-6): EPEVTQTPSHQVTQMGQEVILRCVPISNHLYFYWYRQILGQKVEFLVSFYNNEISEKSEIFDDQFSVERPDGSNFTLKIRSTKLEDSAMYFCASSRDRGSSGANVLTFGAGSRLTVL.

J is TRBJ2-5 and V is TRBV6-6; possible D gene TRBD1, 6 bases. Germline-derived CDR1 and CDR2 are MNHNY and SVGAGI (reference sequence). This CDR3 is 13 amino acids long. The germline V and J ends were trimmed by 6 bases and 0 bases, with 8 bases remaining between them. CDR3 amino acids: CASRDRYQETQYF. The CDR3, as DNA: TGTGCCAGCAGGGACAGATACCAAGAGACCCAGTACTTC.

The rearrangement links TRBV7-9 to TRBJ2-3; TRBD1 is a possible D gene (5 bases). V was shortened by 4 bases and J by 2 bases, with 13 bases between the two germline ends. The germline gives CDR1 SEHNR, CDR2 FQNEAQ (reference sequence). This CDR3 region has 15 residues. CDR3 nucleotides: TGTGCCAGCAGCTCCAAGACAGCGCCCACAGATACGCAGTATTTT. Its translation: CASSSKTAPTDTQYF. Based on the CDR3 plus reference TRBV7-9 and TRBJ2-3, the full variable domain is DTGVSQNPRHKITKRGQNVTFRCDPISEHNRLYWYRQTLGQGPEFLTYFQNEAQLEKSRLLSDRFSAERPKGSFSTLEIQRTEQGDSAMYLCASSSKTAPTDTQYFGPGTRLTVL.

There are many counts of this clone. J is TRBJ2-6 and V is TRBV6-1; 9 bases agree with TRBD1. Germline loops: CDR1 MNHNS, CDR2 SASEGT. CDR3 length: 18 amino acids. V lost 2 bases to trimming and J lost 1 base; unmatched junction nucleotides: 6. CDR3 in DNA: TGTGCCAGCAGTGAAACGGGACAGGGAGGGTCTGGGGCCAACGTCCTGACTTTC. Translation gives CASSETGQGGSGANVLTF.

This clone was recorded many times. The chain has TRBV23-1 and TRBJ1-2; the match to TRBD1 covers 9 bases. TRBV23-1 is classed as an ORF, of uncertain function. This CDR3 is built from 15 residues. The J segment lost 2 bases and the V segment lost 6 bases, leaving 7 bases of the junction unmatched. CDR3 amino acids: CASRIGQGKNYGYTF. The CDR3, as DNA: TGCGCCAGCAGAATAGGACAGGGGAAAAACTATGGCTACACCTTC.